The clone carrying this T cell receptor beta chain was seen a handful of times. This specimen comes from a study of cytomegalovirus exposure and HLA in healthy donors. In the PCR, 60 Vbeta and 13 Jbeta primers were used. TCRdb's table, derived via immunoSEQ multiplex PCR, lists solely in-frame clones and lacks some. The table has tens of thousands of clones, roughly 77% seen once. The CDR3 length is 15 residues. V lost 3 bases and J lost 4; bases outside the gene matches: 7. Germline V gives CDR1 WSHSY, CDR2 SAAADI. The receptor was isolated from a woman in her thirties or forties in good health and CMV-seropositive. Input material: PBMCs. V gene TRBV10-2 combines with J gene TRBJ1-1; TRBD1 aligns across 8 bases. The CDR3 DNA is TGCGCCAGCAGTGAAACAGGGGGAGTGGGCACTGAAGCTTTCTTT. This gives the protein CASSETGGVGTEAFF.